The 10 T cell receptor beta chains listed next were all sequenced from one sample in a study of T cell responses to AZD1222 COVID-19 vaccine. TCRdb's table, derived via immunoSEQ multiplex PCR, lists solely in-frame clones and lacks some. Of fewer than 200,000 clones detected, roughly nine tenths appear once; the ten largest clones hold 1.9%. This material consisted of peripheral blood, taken on day 0 of AZD1222 vaccination. These receptors came from an adult in good health.

The V call is TRBV28, the J call TRBJ2-2; no clear D. The CDR3 runs to 12 residues. Between the trimmed V and J ends, which lost 11 bases and 0 bases, there was a span of 7 bases. Germline V gene data show CDR1 as MDHEN and CDR2 as SYDVKM. CDR3 loop: CAAETNTGELFF. CDR3 nucleotide sequence: TGTGCCGCAGAGACGAACACCGGGGAGCTGTTTTTT.

This clone was observed a single time. The V and J genes are TRBV25-1 and TRBJ2-2, with a weak D call TRBD2 (5 bases). V was clipped by 4 bases and J by 5 bases, with 8 bases between them. From germline, CDR1 is MGHDK and CDR2 SYGVNS. The CDR3 is made up of 13 amino acids. In DNA, the CDR3 is TGTGCCAGCAGTGTAGGAGGAACCGGGGAGCTGTTTTTT. Its protein is CASSVGGTGELFF.

The V call is TRBV7-9, the J call TRBJ2-3, with 7 bases that match TRBD2. The V segment lost 2 bases and the J segment 0 bases; nucleotides outside the gene matches: 2. This CDR3 is built from 15 residues. The germline V gene encodes CDR1 SEHNR and CDR2 FQNEAQ (reference sequence). DNA of the CDR3: TGTGCCAGCAGCTTACGGCGGGGGAGCACAGATACGCAGTATTTT. Its protein is CASSLRRGSTDTQYF.

This chain uses TRBV5-4 with TRBJ2-4; 9 positions agree with TRBD1. The CDR3 loop spans 16 amino acids. The germline CDR1 and CDR2 sequences are SGHNT and YYREEE (reference sequence). V lost 4 bases to trimming and J lost 8 bases; unmatched junction nucleotides: 13. CDR3 in amino acids: CASSLPEQGARYIQYF. DNA for the CDR3: TGTGCCAGCAGCCTTCCCGAACAGGGGGCGCGATACATTCAGTACTTC.

This clone was detected once. The chain couples TRBV5-1 to TRBJ2-3, with D tentatively TRBD1 (6 bases). The CDR3 is made up of 15 amino acids. CDR1 is SGHRS, CDR2 YFSETQ, per germline. Trimming removed 1 base at V and 6 bases at J, with 15 bases between. The CDR3 is CASSLWQGNGDTQYF. Written as DNA, the CDR3 is TGCGCCAGCAGCTTGTGGCAGGGGAATGGTGATACGCAGTATTTT.

The chain has TRBV18 and TRBJ2-7, with TRBD1 matching 7 bases. The germline V gene encodes CDR1 KGHSH and CDR2 LQKENI. Unmatched junction bases numbered 6, after V lost 1 base and J lost 0 bases. The CDR3 sequence is 16 residues long. The CDR3 DNA sequence: TGTGCCAGCTCACCACAGGAACAGGGGATCTCCTACGAGCAGTACTTC. Protein product: CASSPQEQGISYEQYF.

The gene calls are TRBV28 and TRBJ2-1, with TRBD2 matching 10 bases. Germline CDR1 and CDR2: MDHEN and SYDVKM. The CDR3 runs 15 residues. After removal of 6 bases from V and 4 bases from J, the junction contained 6 bases not matched to a gene. Written as DNA, the CDR3 is TGTGCCAGCAGGGATAGCGGGAGGCCATACAATGAGCAGTTCTTC. The encoded protein is CASRDSGRPYNEQFF.

V gene TRBV19 combines with J gene TRBJ2-2; 7 bases match TRBD1. This CDR3 has 15 amino acids. Looked up from germline, CDR1 is LNHDA and CDR2 is SQIVND (reference sequence). V lost 4 bases, J lost 2 bases, and 4 bases stayed unmatched. The CDR3 sequence: CASSTNRGNTGELFF. The CDR3 DNA sequence: TGTGCCAGTAGTACGAACAGGGGCAACACCGGGGAGCTGTTTTTT.

This sequence joins TRBV15 and TRBJ1-3, with 9 nucleotides matching TRBD1. The germline CDR1 and CDR2 sequences are LNHNV and YYDKDF (reference sequence). V lost 3 bases and J lost 0; bases outside the gene matches: 3. The CDR3 consists of 16 residues. The CDR3 bases are TGTGCCACCAGCAGGGACAGGGGCGTCTCTGGAAACACCATATATTTT. This encodes CATSRDRGVSGNTIYF. Combining the CDR3 with reference TRBV15 and TRBJ1-3 gives the whole variable domain DAMVIQNPRYQVTQFGKPVTLSCSQTLNHNVMYWYQQKSSQAPKLLFHYYDKDFNNEADTPDNFQSRRPNTSFCFLDIRSPGLGDTAMYLCATSRDRGVSGNTIYFGEGSWLTVV.

The rearrangement joins TRBV5-6 to TRBJ1-4, with D possibly matching TRBD1 (6 bases). Germline assignment: CDR1 SGHDT and CDR2 YYEEEE. The CDR3 runs 15 residues. Trimming pared 0 bases from V and 6 bases from J, leaving 12 bases between. CDR3 protein: CASSLAGTTHEKLFF. The DNA for the CDR3 is TGTGCCAGCAGCTTGGCGGGGACAACCCATGAAAAACTGTTTTTT.